Below, 15 T cell receptor beta chains from the same sample are listed, as sequenced in a study of cytomegalovirus exposure and HLA in healthy donors. Primers included in the PCR were 60 Vbeta and 13 Jbeta primers. Sequencing used immunoSEQ multiplex PCR; TCRdb keeps in-frame clones, though not all of them. Of 150,000 to 200,000 clones listed, about 80% were seen once; the top ten hold approximately 14%. The sequencing sample was made of PBMCs. The source is a woman aged 40 to 50 in good health and CMV-seronegative.

The chain carries TRBV6-1 and TRBJ2-1; a possible D gene is TRBD1 (6 bases). V was trimmed by 3 bases and J by 5 bases, leaving 8 bases between them. The CDR3 is made up of 13 amino acids. Germline lookup yields CDR1 MNHNS and CDR2 SASEGT. This CDR3 is CASSDRDNNEQFF. The CDR3 nucleotides read TGTGCCAGCAGTGACCGGGACAACAATGAGCAGTTCTTC.

This clone appeared a single time. CDR3 sequence (DNA): TGTGCCAGCAGTTGGGGACAGGCGGGGGGCTACACCTTC. Amino acid sequence: CASSWGQAGGYTF. V usage is TRBV6-5 and J usage is TRBJ1-2; TRBD1 aligns across 8 bases. J gave up 8 bases and V 4 bases, and 6 bases lay outside the gene matches. CDR1 MNHEY and CDR2 SVGAGI come from the germline V gene. The CDR3 contains 13 residues.

This chain links TRBV19 with TRBJ2-5; D is possibly TRBD2 (6 bases). Per germline, CDR1 LNHDA and CDR2 SQIVND (reference sequence). The CDR3 is 13 residues long. V lost 3 bases to trimming and J lost 8 bases, with 13 bases between them. CDR3 in amino acids: CASSMGGSFTQYF. DNA for the CDR3: TGTGCCAGTAGTATGGGAGGATCGTTTACCCAGTACTTC.

The chain has TRBV7-9 and TRBJ1-5; D call uncertain. The CDR3 sequence is 14 residues long. Germline loops: CDR1 SEHNR, CDR2 FQNEAQ (reference sequence). Between the trimmed V and J ends, which lost 5 bases and 3 bases, there was a span of 11 bases. For the CDR3, the DNA is TGTGCCAGCAGCGCACTAGGTTCCAATCAGCCCCAGCATTTT. This sequence encodes CASSALGSNQPQHF.

The chain links TRBV7-6 to TRBJ2-3; 8 bases line up with TRBD2. The CDR3 runs to 20 residues. Per germline, CDR1 SGHVS and CDR2 FNYEAQ. V trimming: 3 bases; J trimming: 0 bases; junction bases outside the gene matches: 17. CDR3 in DNA: TGTGCCAGCAGCTTCTCAGTAGCGGGGCCTAATACGGGGAGCACAGATACGCAGTATTTT. This gives the protein CASSFSVAGPNTGSTDTQYF.

The J gene is TRBJ2-1, the V gene TRBV5-1; 8 nucleotides agree with TRBD1. Per the germline V gene, CDR1 is SGHRS and CDR2 is YFSETQ. After removal of 0 bases from V and 14 bases from J, the junction contained 19 bases not matched to a gene. The CDR3 consists of 17 residues. The CDR3 DNA is TGCGCCAGCAGCTTGGGGAGGCAGGGGGCTCCTCCCAGCTATAAGTTCTTC. Translated: CASSLGRQGAPPSYKFF.

The chain uses TRBV7-9 and TRBJ1-2; D is possibly TRBD1 (5 bases). The ends were cut back, 0 bases at V and 2 bases at J, with 10 bases in the middle. The V gene's germline CDR1 is SEHNR and CDR2 FQNEAQ (reference sequence). The CDR3 loop spans 15 amino acids. In DNA, the CDR3 is TGTGCCAGCAGCTTAGCGTTTCCAGGGAACTATGGCTACACCTTC. It is translated as CASSLAFPGNYGYTF.

The genes are TRBV7-2 and TRBJ2-5, with a possible D match to TRBD2 (7 bases). V shed 6 bases and J shed 5 bases, with 16 bases lying between them. The CDR3 runs to 14 residues. CDR1 is SGHTA and CDR2 is FQGNSA in the germline V gene. CDR3 coding DNA: TGTGCCAGCAGAACCGGGGGGCGCGGGGAGACCCAGTACTTC. Its translation: CASRTGGRGETQYF.

The chain carries TRBV27 and TRBJ2-4; tentative D call: TRBD2 (5 bases). CDR1 is MNHEY, CDR2 SMNVEV, per germline (reference sequence). The CDR3 contains 15 residues. V was clipped by 5 bases and J by 0 bases, with 11 bases between them. DNA of the CDR3: TGTGCCAGCAGTACCCGGGATCTAGCCAAAAACATTCAGTACTTC. This encodes CASSTRDLAKNIQYF.

J is TRBJ2-1 and V is TRBV27, with 11 bases fitting TRBD2. CDR3 size: 15 residues. Germline values: CDR1 MNHEY, CDR2 SMNVEV (reference sequence). The J segment lost 8 bases and the V segment lost 5 bases, leaving 8 bases of the junction unmatched. The CDR3: CASSILAGGLDEQFF. DNA of the CDR3: TGTGCCAGCAGTATCTTAGCGGGGGGGCTAGATGAGCAGTTCTTC.

The chain couples TRBV9 to TRBJ1-2; 9 bases line up with TRBD1. Unmatched junction bases numbered 11, after V lost 0 bases and J lost 8 bases. This CDR3 spans 16 amino acids. CDR1 SGDLS and CDR2 YYNGEE come from the germline V gene. This CDR3 reads CASSVDGGQGGLGYTF. CDR3 DNA sequence: TGTGCCAGCAGCGTAGATGGGGGACAGGGAGGCTTGGGCTACACCTTC.

A note on this clone: Sequence at one end of the junction differs from germline and may be a read error. The chain links TRBV27 to TRBJ2-3; D possibly corresponds to TRBD1 (5 bases). This CDR3 spans 14 amino acids. Germline lookup yields CDR1 MNHEY and CDR2 SMNVEV (reference sequence). The CDR3 DNA is TGTGCCGGCAGCCTCCAGGGCCGGACAGATACGCAGTATTTT. Translation gives CAGSLQGRTDTQYF.

The chain carries TRBV28 and TRBJ1-2; D is unresolved. The CDR3 runs 12 residues. Germline CDR1 and CDR2: MDHEN and SYDVKM. Between the trimmed V and J ends, which lost 3 bases and 6 bases, there was a span of 8 bases. CDR3 nucleotides: TGTGCCAGCAGTTTGGTGCGGAATGGCTACACCTTC. It specifies CASSLVRNGYTF.

This chain uses TRBV5-1 with TRBJ2-6; no clear D. The V gene lost 1 base and the J gene lost 0 bases, with 11 bases spanning the gap. The CDR3 is made up of 17 amino acids. Germline V gene sequence: CDR1 SGHRS, CDR2 YFSETQ. The CDR3 nucleotides are TGCGCCAGCAGCTTGAGTCCCACGGGCTCTGGGGCCAACGTCCTGACTTTC. Protein product: CASSLSPTGSGANVLTF.

The chain joins TRBV7-9 to TRBJ2-7; D is possibly TRBD1 (5 bases). The germline V and J ends were trimmed by 3 bases and 0 bases, with 12 bases remaining between them. Germline V CDR1 and CDR2: SEHNR, FQNEAQ (reference sequence). The CDR3 consists of 15 residues. The CDR3 DNA follows: TGTGCCAGCAGCTTGGGGCAGGGAAACTCCTACGAGCAGTACTTC. Translating it yields CASSLGQGNSYEQYF.